Presented here are 29 T cell receptor beta chains from one specimen sequenced in a study of technical replicates of blood from several donors (dated 2017 in TCRdb). The library was built by means of the immunoSEQ multiplex PCR assay. TCRdb carries this immuneACCESS record with in-frame sequences only. Its versions omit some clonotypes, under half of them owing to an unresolved V gene in the studies checked, with the rest unexplained. Here the sample has about 93,000 clones; roughly 96% occur a single time. The ten top clones hold about 0.26% of the sample. Sequencing used T cells isolated from PBMCs. These receptors all stem from a human donor in good health.

This clone was seen only a few times. The chain recombines TRBV7-8 with TRBJ2-1, with TRBD1 identical over 9 bases. With V trimmed by 2 bases and J by 8 bases, 4 bases remained unmatched. This CDR3 is built from 14 residues. The germline V gene has CDR1 SGHVS and CDR2 FQNEAQ. CDR3 DNA: TGTGCCAGCAGCTTAACAGGGGGCGCAGATGAGCAGTTCTTC. Its translation is CASSLTGGADEQFF.

CDR3 coding DNA: TGTGCCAGCAGCGTAGTGACCGGGAGCACTGAAGCTTTCTTT. Protein sequence: CASSVVTGSTEAFF. The gene calls are TRBV9 and TRBJ1-1; D remains ambiguous. Germline values: CDR1 SGDLS, CDR2 YYNGEE. CDR3 length equals 14 residues. Trimming took 0 bases from V and 4 from J, leaving 10 bases between them.

The V call is TRBV28, the J call TRBJ2-5, with D unresolved. The CDR3 runs to 12 residues. Germline values: CDR1 MDHEN, CDR2 SYDVKM. Trimming left V 5 bases short and J 4 bases short, with 8 bases between. The CDR3 here is CASSPLGETQYF. CDR3 DNA: TGTGCCAGCAGTCCCCTAGGAGAGACCCAGTACTTC.

The rearrangement uses TRBV30 and TRBJ1-5, with D perhaps matching TRBD1 (5 bases). Between the trimmed V and J ends, which lost 2 bases and 4 bases, there was a span of 12 bases. CDR1 is GTSNPN, CDR2 SVGIG, per germline (reference sequence). CDR3 length: 14 amino acids. CDR3 DNA: TGTGCCTGGAGTAACCAGGGTGGAAATCAGCCCCAGCATTTT. Its translation: CAWSNQGGNQPQHF.

The chain joins TRBV9 to TRBJ1-4; weak D call: TRBD1 (6 bases). The CDR3 runs to 14 residues. Trimming removed 0 bases at V and 8 bases at J, with 11 bases between. Germline CDR1 and CDR2: SGDLS and YYNGEE. CDR3 in amino acids: CASSVATGLEKLFF. Written as DNA, the CDR3 is TGTGCCAGCAGCGTAGCTACAGGGTTGGAAAAACTGTTTTTT.

This rearrangement joins TRBV9 to TRBJ1-3; D call uncertain. V gave up 4 bases and J gave up 4 bases, with 9 bases separating them. Germline V gene lookup returns CDR1 SGDLS and CDR2 YYNGEE. The CDR3 covers 13 residues. Written as DNA, the CDR3 is TGTGCCAGCAGCCCCCGTCCGGGAAACACCATATATTTT. Translation: CASSPRPGNTIYF.

The genes are TRBV4-1 and TRBJ2-7; D might be TRBD2 (7 bases). Germline CDR1 is MGHRA and CDR2 is YSYEKL. The CDR3 length is 13 residues. Between the trimmed V and J ends, which lost 1 base and 5 bases, there was a span of 9 bases. The CDR3 loop reads CASSQVGGDEQYF. DNA for the CDR3: TGCGCCAGCAGCCAAGTAGGGGGGGACGAGCAGTACTTC.

The chain carries TRBV7-3 and TRBJ2-3; 12 bases match TRBD2. Trimming took 3 bases from V and 10 from J; bases not matched to a gene: 5. There are 14 residues in the CDR3. From germline, CDR1 is SGHTA and CDR2 FQGTGA. CDR3 nucleotide sequence: TGTGCCAGCAGCTTGGCACTAGCGGGGGGTGCGCAGTATTTT. Its translation is CASSLALAGGAQYF.

CDR3 coding DNA: TGTGCCAGCAGTGTAACGGGCGGGGCCTACGAGCAGTACTTC. It translates to CASSVTGGAYEQYF. J is TRBJ2-7 and V is TRBV27; a weak D match, TRBD2 (6 bases). Trimming stripped 5 bases from V and 2 bases from J, with 13 bases between. CDR3 length: 14 residues. Germline V gene sequence: CDR1 MNHEY, CDR2 SMNVEV (reference sequence).

J is TRBJ1-5 and V is TRBV6-6, with a weak D call TRBD1 (5 bases). The V end was cut by 7 bases, the J end by 3 bases, with 16 bases between. Germline V gene sequence: CDR1 MNHNY, CDR2 SVGAGI (reference sequence). CDR3 size: 15 residues. This CDR3 reads CASTPTGGFNQPQHF. CDR3 DNA: TGTGCCAGCACCCCTACGGGGGGGTTCAATCAGCCCCAGCATTTT.

To note about this clone: Distinct nucleotide sequences in the sample also encode this CDR3. This chain uses TRBV30 with TRBJ1-1, with D possibly TRBD1 on 5 matching bases. V was cut by 0 bases and J by 2 bases, with 10 bases left in between. The CDR3 totals 14 residues. Germline V gene sequence: CDR1 GTSNPN, CDR2 SVGIG (reference sequence). The CDR3 coding sequence is TGTGCCTGGAGTGTAGGTCAGGGCAACACTGAAGCTTTCTTT. It specifies CAWSVGQGNTEAFF. The complete variable domain, with remaining parts taken from reference TRBV30 and TRBJ1-1, reads SQTIHQWPATLVQPVGSPLSLECTVEGTSNPNLYWYRQAAGRGLQLLFYSVGIGQISSEVPQNLSASRPQDRQFILSSKKLLLSDSGFYLCAWSVGQGNTEAFFGQGTRLTVV.

In this sample, this clone turned up once. V is TRBV6-6 and J is TRBJ1-2; the D is unclear. Germline CDR1 MNHNY, CDR2 SVGAGI (reference sequence). CDR3 length equals 13 residues. Deletions cut 6 bases from V and 7 bases from J, with 15 bases between. CDR3 sequence (DNA): TGTGCCAGCAGGTCCGACACTGCTGGTGGCTACACCTTC. Protein sequence: CASRSDTAGGYTF.

The rearrangement joins TRBV4-2 to TRBJ2-1, with a tentative D call TRBD1 (5 bases). CDR3 length: 16 residues. Germline V CDR1 and CDR2: LGHNA, YNFKEQ. Trimming removed 1 base from V and 3 bases from J, with 13 bases in between. The CDR3 nucleotides are TGTGCCAGCAGCCAAGGGGCAGGGAATGTCTACAATGAGCAGTTCTTC. It encodes CASSQGAGNVYNEQFF.

This chain links TRBV7-8 with TRBJ1-4, with TRBD1 identical over 9 bases. CDR1 and CDR2 from the germline V gene are SGHVS and FQNEAQ. The V and J ends lost 4 bases and 7 bases, in that order; junction bases with no gene match: 10. This CDR3 comprises 16 residues. The CDR3 reads CASSSPTGGFGEKLFF. In DNA form, the CDR3 reads TGTGCCAGCAGCTCCCCCACAGGGGGCTTTGGTGAAAAACTGTTTTTT.

This chain uses TRBV5-3 with TRBJ2-3; 8 bases map to TRBD2. TRBV5-3 is labeled an ORF, and its function is uncertain. V lost 10 bases and J lost 2; bases outside the gene matches: 9. This CDR3 comprises 14 residues. The CDR3 region is CAPSLAGDTDTQYF. Here the CDR3 DNA reads TGTGCCCCCAGCCTAGCGGGCGACACAGATACGCAGTATTTT.

The count of this clone is one. The CDR3 loop is CASSAAGTGAIYYGYTF. As DNA, the CDR3 is TGTGCCAGCAGTGCCGCCGGGACAGGAGCTATCTACTATGGCTACACCTTC. The chain uses TRBV6-4 and TRBJ1-2, with TRBD1 matching over 8 bases. The germline V gene has CDR1 MRHNA and CDR2 SNTAGT. The CDR3 spans 17 residues. V shed 4 bases and J 3 bases; nucleotides not matched to a gene: 13.

The chain combines TRBV5-6 with TRBJ2-3, with D unresolved. The V end lost 4 bases, the J end lost 2 bases, and 8 bases lay between the germline ends. Germline assignment: CDR1 SGHDT and CDR2 YYEEEE. This CDR3 comprises 13 residues. The CDR3 is CASSLPPTDTQYF. The CDR3 DNA reads as TGTGCCAGCAGCCTCCCTCCCACAGATACGCAGTATTTT.

V gene TRBV4-1 combines with J gene TRBJ1-5; no definite D call. This CDR3 is 14 amino acids long. Germline values: CDR1 MGHRA, CDR2 YSYEKL. Trimming shortened V by 4 bases and J by 2 bases, and 9 bases separated the two germline ends. The DNA of the CDR3 is TGCGCCAGCAGCCCCGGGATGGGCAATCAGCCCCAGCATTTT. It is translated as CASSPGMGNQPQHF.

CDR3 coding DNA: TGTGCCAGCAGCTTAGCAAGGCCGGGACAGGGGAATCAGGAGACCCAGTACTTC. This codes for CASSLARPGQGNQETQYF. This chain links TRBV7-8 with TRBJ2-5, with TRBD1 identical over 10 bases. V shed 0 bases and J 5 bases; nucleotides not matched to a gene: 12. The CDR3 loop spans 18 amino acids. Germline CDR1 is SGHVS and CDR2 is FQNEAQ.

The chain joins TRBV30 to TRBJ1-5; D possibly corresponds to TRBD1 (6 bases). Germline CDR1 reads GTSNPN; CDR2 reads SVGIG (reference sequence). The CDR3 covers 15 residues. The germline V and J ends were trimmed by 0 bases and 4 bases, with 13 bases remaining between them. In DNA form, the CDR3 reads TGTGCCTGGAGTGTAGTAGGGGGTTCTAATCAGCCCCAGCATTTT. Its protein product is CAWSVVGGSNQPQHF.

CDR3 amino acids: CASSLSTDMNTEAFF. CDR3 bases: TGTGCCAGCAGTTTATCCACCGACATGAACACTGAAGCTTTCTTT. The chain links TRBV27 to TRBJ1-1; D not certain. The CDR3 loop spans 15 amino acids. Germline loops: CDR1 MNHEY, CDR2 SMNVEV (reference sequence). V was pared by 0 bases and J by 0 bases, with 8 bases between.

This clone was observed a single time. V usage is TRBV4-1 and J usage is TRBJ2-1; 9 bases map to TRBD1. The germline V gene encodes CDR1 MGHRA and CDR2 YSYEKL. CDR3 length equals 15 residues. The V and J ends lost 2 bases and 10 bases, in that order; junction bases with no gene match: 9. The CDR3 region has the DNA TGCGCCAGCAGCCAACCGGGACAGGGAGTGCGGGAGCAGTTCTTC. The encoded protein is CASSQPGQGVREQFF.

The V gene is TRBV6-8, the J gene TRBJ1-3, with D perhaps matching TRBD1 (6 bases). The CDR3 length is 14 residues. The germline V and J ends were trimmed by 7 bases and 1 base, with 11 bases remaining between them. Germline lookup yields CDR1 MNHGY and CDR2 SAAAGT. In DNA, the CDR3 is TGTGCCAGCACCCAAGGGGGATCTGGAAACACCATATATTTT. Translated, it gives CASTQGGSGNTIYF.

The CDR3 sequence is CASSLAGLGWNEQFF. CDR3 coding DNA: TGTGCCAGCAGCTTAGCGGGACTTGGGTGGAATGAGCAGTTCTTC. V usage is TRBV11-2 and J usage is TRBJ2-1; D perhaps matches TRBD2 (6 bases). Trimming pared 1 base from V and 7 bases from J, leaving 14 bases between. The CDR3 sequence is 15 residues long. Germline values: CDR1 SGHAT, CDR2 FQNNGV.

The gene calls are TRBV18 and TRBJ2-5; the D gene is possibly TRBD1 (5 bases). CDR1 is KGHSH, CDR2 LQKENI, per germline. The CDR3 length is 16 residues. V was cut by 2 bases and J by 0 bases, with 13 bases left in between. The CDR3 sequence is CASSPGATPYQETQYF. The CDR3 DNA is TGTGCCAGCTCACCAGGGGCTACACCATACCAAGAGACCCAGTACTTC.

J is TRBJ2-5 and V is TRBV21-1; TRBD1, the table's D call, lacks a check against the DNA. TRBV21-1 corresponds to a pseudogene. The length of the CDR3 is 16 residues. In DNA form, the CDR3 reads TGTGCCAGCAGCAAAGGTAGATTTTGGGGGCCGGAGACCCAGTACTTC. It is translated as CASSKGRFWGPETQYF.

J is TRBJ1-2 and V is TRBV4-2; D remains ambiguous. The CDR3 is made up of 18 amino acids. V was trimmed by 0 bases and J by 4 bases, leaving 21 bases between them. Germline CDR1 LGHNA, CDR2 YNFKEQ. CDR3 sequence: CASSQELGSVGIGYGYTF. The CDR3 region has the DNA TGTGCCAGCAGCCAAGAGTTGGGCTCTGTGGGCATCGGCTATGGCTACACCTTC.

This chain joins TRBV15 and TRBJ2-1; D possibly corresponds to TRBD2 (5 bases). The germline V and J ends were trimmed by 5 bases and 0 bases, with 32 bases remaining between them. Germline V lookup: CDR1 LNHNV, CDR2 YYDKDF (reference sequence). CDR3 size: 22 residues. DNA for the CDR3: TGTGCCACCAGCGGAGGAGCCCCCCACGAGAGTGAATTCTTATACTCCTACAATGAGCAGTTCTTC. It is translated as CATSGGAPHESEFLYSYNEQFF.

The chain recombines TRBV27 with TRBJ2-7; a possible D gene is TRBD1 (5 bases). Per the germline V gene, CDR1 is MNHEY and CDR2 is SMNVEV (reference sequence). V was cut by 1 base and J by 3 bases, with 16 bases left in between. The CDR3 loop spans 16 amino acids. The CDR3 bases are TGTGCCAGCAGTTTATACCCCAGGGTTCCTGTCTACGAGCAGTACTTC. Encoded protein: CASSLYPRVPVYEQYF.